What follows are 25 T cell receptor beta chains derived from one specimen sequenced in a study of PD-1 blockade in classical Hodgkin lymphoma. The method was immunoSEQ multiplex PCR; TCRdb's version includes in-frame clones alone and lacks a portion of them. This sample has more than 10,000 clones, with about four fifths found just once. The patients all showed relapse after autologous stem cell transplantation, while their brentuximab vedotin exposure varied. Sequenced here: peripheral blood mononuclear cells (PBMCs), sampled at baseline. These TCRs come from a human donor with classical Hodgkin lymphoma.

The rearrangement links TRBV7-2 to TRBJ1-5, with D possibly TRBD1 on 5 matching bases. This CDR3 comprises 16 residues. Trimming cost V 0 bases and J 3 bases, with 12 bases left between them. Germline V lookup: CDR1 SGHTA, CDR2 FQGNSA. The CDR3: CASSLAAGSNNQPQHF. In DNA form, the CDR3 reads TGTGCCAGCAGCTTAGCTGCAGGGTCGAACAATCAGCCCCAGCATTTT.

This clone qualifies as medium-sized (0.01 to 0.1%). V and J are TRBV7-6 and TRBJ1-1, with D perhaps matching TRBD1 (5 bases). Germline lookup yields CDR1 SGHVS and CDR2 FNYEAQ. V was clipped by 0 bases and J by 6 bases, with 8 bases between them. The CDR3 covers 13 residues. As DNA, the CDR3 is TGTGCCAGCAGCTTAGCCCCGGGACCTGAAGCTTTCTTT. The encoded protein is CASSLAPGPEAFF.

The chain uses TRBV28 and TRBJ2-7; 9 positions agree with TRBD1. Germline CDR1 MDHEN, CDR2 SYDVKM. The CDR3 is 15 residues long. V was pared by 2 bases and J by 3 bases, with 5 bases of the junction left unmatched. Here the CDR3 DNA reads TGTGCCAGCAGTTTACCCGGGACAGGGTTCTACGAGCAGTACGTC. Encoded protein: CASSLPGTGFYEQYV.

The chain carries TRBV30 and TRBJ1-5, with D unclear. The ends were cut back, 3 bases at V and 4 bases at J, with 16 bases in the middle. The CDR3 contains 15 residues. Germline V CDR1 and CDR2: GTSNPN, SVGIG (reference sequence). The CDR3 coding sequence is TGTGCCTGGAGCCCCCGGGTGGCCCCGAATCAGCCCCAGCATTTT. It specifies CAWSPRVAPNQPQHF.

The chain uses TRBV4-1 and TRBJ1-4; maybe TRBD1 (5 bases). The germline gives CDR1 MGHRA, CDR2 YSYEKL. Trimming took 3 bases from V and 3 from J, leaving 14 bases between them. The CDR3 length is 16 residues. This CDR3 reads CASSHASGTSNEKLFF. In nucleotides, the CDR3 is TGCGCCAGCAGCCATGCCTCCGGGACGTCTAATGAAAAACTGTTTTTT.

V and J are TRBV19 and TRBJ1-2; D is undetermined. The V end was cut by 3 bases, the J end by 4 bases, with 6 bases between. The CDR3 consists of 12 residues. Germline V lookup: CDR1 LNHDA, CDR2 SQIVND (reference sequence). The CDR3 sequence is CASSISVYGYTF. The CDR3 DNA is TGTGCCAGTAGTATTTCGGTCTATGGCTACACCTTC.

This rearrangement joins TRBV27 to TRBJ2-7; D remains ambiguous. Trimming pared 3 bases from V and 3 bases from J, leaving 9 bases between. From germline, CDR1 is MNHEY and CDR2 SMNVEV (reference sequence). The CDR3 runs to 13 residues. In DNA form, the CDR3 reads TGTGCCAGCAGTTTCCGATCCCACTACGAGCAGTACTTC. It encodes CASSFRSHYEQYF.

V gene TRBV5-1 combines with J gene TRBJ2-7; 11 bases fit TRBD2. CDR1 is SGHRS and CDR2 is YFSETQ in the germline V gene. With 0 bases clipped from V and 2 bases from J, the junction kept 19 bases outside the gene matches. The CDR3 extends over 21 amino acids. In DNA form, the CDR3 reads TGCGCCAGCAGCTTGGCGGGGTCGACTACGAGACTAGCGGGACCCACCTACGAGCAGTACTTC. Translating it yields CASSLAGSTTRLAGPTYEQYF.

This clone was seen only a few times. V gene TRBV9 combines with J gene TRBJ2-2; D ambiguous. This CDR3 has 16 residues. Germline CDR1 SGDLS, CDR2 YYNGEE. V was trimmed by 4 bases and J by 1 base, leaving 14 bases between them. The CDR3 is CASSLFGQGNTGELFF. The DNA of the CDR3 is TGTGCCAGCAGCCTATTTGGGCAAGGGAACACCGGGGAGCTGTTTTTT.

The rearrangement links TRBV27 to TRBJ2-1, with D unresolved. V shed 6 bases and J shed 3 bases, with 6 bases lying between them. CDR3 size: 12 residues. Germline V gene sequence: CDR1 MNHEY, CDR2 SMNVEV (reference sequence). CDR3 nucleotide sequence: TGTGCCAGCAGGCAAGACTACAATGAGCAGTTCTTC. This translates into CASRQDYNEQFF.

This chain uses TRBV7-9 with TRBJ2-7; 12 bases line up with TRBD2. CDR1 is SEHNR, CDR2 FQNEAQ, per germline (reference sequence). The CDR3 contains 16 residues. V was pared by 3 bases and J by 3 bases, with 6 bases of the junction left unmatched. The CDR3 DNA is TGTGCCAGCAGCTTTAACAGACTAGCGGGAGACTACGAGCAGTACTTC. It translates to CASSFNRLAGDYEQYF.

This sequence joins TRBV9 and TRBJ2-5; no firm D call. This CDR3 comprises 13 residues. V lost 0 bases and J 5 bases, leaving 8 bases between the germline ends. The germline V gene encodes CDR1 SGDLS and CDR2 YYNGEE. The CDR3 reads CASSVGVRETQYF. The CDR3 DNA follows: TGTGCCAGCAGCGTAGGCGTTAGGGAGACCCAGTACTTC. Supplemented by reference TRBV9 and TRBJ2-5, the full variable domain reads DSGVTQTPKHLITATGQRVTLRCSPRSGDLSVYWYQQSLDQGLQFLIQYYNGEERAKGNILERFSAQQFPDLHSELNLSSLELGDSALYFCASSVGVRETQYFGPGTRLLVL.

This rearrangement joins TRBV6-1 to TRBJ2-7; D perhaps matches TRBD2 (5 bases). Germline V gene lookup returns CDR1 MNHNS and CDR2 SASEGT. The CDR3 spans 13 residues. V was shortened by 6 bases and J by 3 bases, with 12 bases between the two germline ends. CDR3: CASSVFGGYEQYV. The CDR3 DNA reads TGTGCCAGCAGCGTTTTTGGAGGCTACGAGCAGTACGTC.

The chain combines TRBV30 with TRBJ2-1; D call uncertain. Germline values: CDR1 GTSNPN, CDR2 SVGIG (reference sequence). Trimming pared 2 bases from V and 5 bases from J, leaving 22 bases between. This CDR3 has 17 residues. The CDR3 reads CAWSTFLLQQEDNEQFF. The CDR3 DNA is TGTGCCTGGAGTACGTTCCTACTACAACAAGAAGACAATGAGCAGTTCTTC.

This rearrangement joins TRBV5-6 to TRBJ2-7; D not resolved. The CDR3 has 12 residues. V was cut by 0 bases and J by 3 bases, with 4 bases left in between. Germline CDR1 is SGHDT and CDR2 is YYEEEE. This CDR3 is CASSLGGYEQYF. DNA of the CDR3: TGTGCCAGCAGCTTGGGGGGCTACGAGCAGTACTTC.

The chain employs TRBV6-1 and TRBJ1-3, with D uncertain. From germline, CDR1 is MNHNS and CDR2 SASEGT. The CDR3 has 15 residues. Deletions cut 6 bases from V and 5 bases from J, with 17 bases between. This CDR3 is CASRVQRTHRNTIYF. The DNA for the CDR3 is TGTGCCAGCAGGGTACAACGTACCCATCGAAACACCATATATTTT.

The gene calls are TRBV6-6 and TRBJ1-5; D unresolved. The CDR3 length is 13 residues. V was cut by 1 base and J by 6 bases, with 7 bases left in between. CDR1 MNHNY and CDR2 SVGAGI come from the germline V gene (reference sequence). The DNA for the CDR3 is TGTGCCAGCAGTTACTTTCAGTTTCAGCCCCAGCATTTT. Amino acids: CASSYFQFQPQHF.

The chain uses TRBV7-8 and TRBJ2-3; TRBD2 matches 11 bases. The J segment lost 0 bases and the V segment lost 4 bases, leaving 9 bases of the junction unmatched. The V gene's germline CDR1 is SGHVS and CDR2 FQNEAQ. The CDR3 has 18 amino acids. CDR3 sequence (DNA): TGTGCCAGCAGCTCCCCCCCGGGACTAGCGGCTAGCACAGATACGCAGTATTTT. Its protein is CASSSPPGLAASTDTQYF.

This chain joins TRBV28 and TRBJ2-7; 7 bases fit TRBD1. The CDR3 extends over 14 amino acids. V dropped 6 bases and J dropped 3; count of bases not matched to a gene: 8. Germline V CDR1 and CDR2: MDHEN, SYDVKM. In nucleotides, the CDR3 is TGTGCCAGCAGCCCGCAGCAGGGGGTCTACGAGCAGTACGTC. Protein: CASSPQQGVYEQYV.

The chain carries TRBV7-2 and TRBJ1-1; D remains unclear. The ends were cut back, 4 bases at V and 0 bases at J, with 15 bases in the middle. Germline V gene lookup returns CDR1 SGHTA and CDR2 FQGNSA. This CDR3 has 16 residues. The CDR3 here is CASSSASGWLNTEAFF. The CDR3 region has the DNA TGTGCCAGCAGCTCCGCCAGTGGCTGGCTGAACACTGAAGCTTTCTTT.

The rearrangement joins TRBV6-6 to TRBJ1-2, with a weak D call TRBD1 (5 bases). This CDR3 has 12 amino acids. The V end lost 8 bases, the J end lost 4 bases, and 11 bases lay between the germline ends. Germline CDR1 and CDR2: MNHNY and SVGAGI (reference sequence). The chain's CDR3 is CASSLGVYGYTF. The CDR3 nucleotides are TGTGCCAGCTCTCTGGGGGTCTATGGCTACACCTTC.

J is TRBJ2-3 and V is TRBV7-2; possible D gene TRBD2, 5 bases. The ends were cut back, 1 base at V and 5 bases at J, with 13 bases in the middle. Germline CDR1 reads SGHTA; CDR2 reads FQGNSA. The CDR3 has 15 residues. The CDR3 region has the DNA TGTGCCAGCAGCTTAGACTCTAGCCCCCAAGATACGCAGTATTTT. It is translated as CASSLDSSPQDTQYF. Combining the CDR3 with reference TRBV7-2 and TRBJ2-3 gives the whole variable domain GAGVSQSPSNKVTEKGKDVELRCDPISGHTALYWYRQSLGQGLEFLIYFQGNSAPDKSGLPSDRFSAERTGGSVSTLTIQRTQQEDSAVYLCASSLDSSPQDTQYFGPGTRLTVL.

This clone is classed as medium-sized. CDR3 in amino acids: CASSPGTGGLNTEAFF. CDR3 bases: TGTGCCAGCAGCCCCGGGACAGGGGGGTTAAACACTGAAGCTTTCTTT. The chain carries TRBV7-9 and TRBJ1-1; 11 nucleotides align to TRBD1. CDR1 and CDR2 from the germline V gene are SEHNR and FQNEAQ (reference sequence). V trimming: 5 bases; J trimming: 2 bases; junction bases outside the gene matches: 7. This CDR3 has 16 amino acids.

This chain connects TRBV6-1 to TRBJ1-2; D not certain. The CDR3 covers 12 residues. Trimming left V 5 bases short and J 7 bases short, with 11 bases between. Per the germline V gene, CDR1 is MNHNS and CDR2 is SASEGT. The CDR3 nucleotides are TGTGCCAGCAGTTCTGGGAGCGGTGGCTACACCTTC. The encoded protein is CASSSGSGGYTF.

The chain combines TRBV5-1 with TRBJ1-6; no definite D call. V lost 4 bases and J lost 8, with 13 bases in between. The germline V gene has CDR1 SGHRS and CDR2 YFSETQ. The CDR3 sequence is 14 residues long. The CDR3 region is CASSPSVGDSPLHF. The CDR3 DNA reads TGCGCCAGCAGCCCCAGTGTTGGGGATTCACCCCTCCACTTT.